Presented here are 11 T cell receptor beta chains from one specimen sequenced in a study of blood T cell repertoires in COVID-19. The method was immunoSEQ multiplex PCR; TCRdb's version includes in-frame clones alone and lacks a portion of them. The table shows about 110,000 clones, with around 75% occurring only once. Sequencing was done on a sample of peripheral blood. The receptors derive from a human donor with acute or convalescent COVID-19. The donor label of this sample is uncertain.

The CDR3 nucleotides read TGTGCCAGCAGCCTGGGGGGTAGCAATCAGCCCCAGCATTTT. Amino acid sequence: CASSLGGSNQPQHF. The chain combines TRBV9 with TRBJ1-5; tentatively, D is TRBD1 (5 bases). V lost 4 bases and J 0 bases, leaving 8 bases between the germline ends. The CDR3 spans 14 residues. Germline CDR1 SGDLS, CDR2 YYNGEE. Drawing the rest from reference TRBV9 and TRBJ1-5, the complete variable domain is DSGVTQTPKHLITATGQRVTLRCSPRSGDLSVYWYQQSLDQGLQFLIQYYNGEERAKGNILERFSAQQFPDLHSELNLSSLELGDSALYFCASSLGGSNQPQHFGDGTRLSIL.

The count of this clone is one. The J gene is TRBJ1-6, the V gene TRBV10-1; 7 positions agree with TRBD1. Germline CDR1 reads WNHNN; CDR2 reads SYGVQD (reference sequence). J lost 0 bases, V lost 10 bases, and 9 bases had no gene match. CDR3 length: 16 amino acids. CDR3 amino acids: CATHPDRSSYNSPLHF. CDR3 nucleotides: TGCGCCACCCACCCGGACAGGAGCTCCTATAATTCACCCCTCCACTTT.

The CDR3 nucleotides are TGTGCCAGCAGTAACACAGGGGGTTCTGGGGCCAACGTCCTGACTTTC. Residues: CASSNTGGSGANVLTF. The chain links TRBV6-2 or TRBV6-3 to TRBJ2-6; 8 bases are a match to TRBD1. The germline CDR1 and CDR2 sequences are MNHEY and SVGEGT. The length of the CDR3 is 16 residues. Trimming took 5 bases from V and 1 from J; bases not matched to a gene: 4.

This chain connects TRBV5-1 to TRBJ2-3; TRBD2 might be the D (5 bases). This CDR3 comprises 13 residues. Germline V gene data show CDR1 as SGHRS and CDR2 as YFSETQ. Between the trimmed V and J ends, which lost 7 bases and 2 bases, there was a span of 11 bases. The CDR3 loop reads CASHNGVTDTQYF. The CDR3 nucleotides read TGCGCCAGCCATAACGGGGTCACAGATACGCAGTATTTT.

This clone has more than one count but fewer than ten. V gene TRBV28 combines with J gene TRBJ1-2, with D uncertain. Germline V gene sequence: CDR1 MDHEN, CDR2 SYDVKM. This CDR3 comprises 13 residues. The V end was cut by 5 bases, the J end by 4 bases, with 11 bases between. The CDR3 DNA sequence: TGTGCCAGCAGTCGAGGGCGACTCTATGGCTACACCTTC. It specifies CASSRGRLYGYTF.

The CDR3 DNA sequence: TGCGCCAGCAGCTTGATAGGGGGGGTGTCCTACAATGAGCAGTTCTTC. Translation: CASSLIGGVSYNEQFF. The V gene is TRBV5-1, the J gene TRBJ2-1, with D perhaps matching TRBD2 (7 bases). The germline V gene encodes CDR1 SGHRS and CDR2 YFSETQ. CDR3 length: 16 residues. Deletions cut 1 base from V and 1 base from J, with 12 bases between.

This clone was recorded many times. The chain is built from TRBV2 and TRBJ1-1, with 9 bases that match TRBD1. This CDR3 contains 13 residues. Trimming cost V 8 bases and J 4 bases; bases outside gene matches: 5. The germline V gene has CDR1 SNHLY and CDR2 FYNNEI. The CDR3 nucleotides are TGTGCCAGCCACCGGGACAGGGCCACTGAAGCTTTCTTT. It translates to CASHRDRATEAFF.

Notes on this clone: The same CDR3 is also encoded by other DNA sequences in this sample. This rearrangement joins TRBV9 to TRBJ2-1; D possibly corresponds to TRBD1 (6 bases). V dropped 2 bases and J dropped 6 bases, with 9 bases sitting between them. CDR1 SGDLS and CDR2 YYNGEE come from the germline V gene. The CDR3 loop spans 13 amino acids. The CDR3 loop reads CASSVKQGNEQFF. CDR3 sequence (DNA): TGTGCCAGCAGCGTCAAACAGGGCAATGAGCAGTTCTTC.

The rearrangement links TRBV14 to TRBJ1-3; D ambiguous. The CDR3 is made up of 14 amino acids. The germline V gene has CDR1 SGHDN and CDR2 FVKESK. V was pared by 5 bases and J by 6 bases, with 14 bases between. The DNA for the CDR3 is TGTGCCAGCAGCAAAGCCGCGCGCACAAACACCATATATTTT. It specifies CASSKAARTNTIYF.

V gene TRBV9 combines with J gene TRBJ1-2; TRBD1 matches 9 bases. The CDR3 covers 17 residues. The junction had 14 bases not matched to a gene; V was cut back by 2 bases and J by 6 bases. CDR1 and CDR2 from the germline V gene are SGDLS and YYNGEE. In DNA form, the CDR3 reads TGTGCCAGCAGCGTGACGGGACAGGGAGGCGGCGGAGATGGCTACACCTTC. It translates to CASSVTGQGGGGDGYTF.

V is TRBV2 and J is TRBJ2-5, with 7 bases lining up with TRBD2. This CDR3 is 13 amino acids long. CDR1 and CDR2 from the germline V gene are SNHLY and FYNNEI. V lost 4 bases to trimming and J lost 7 bases; unmatched junction nucleotides: 6. The CDR3 reads CASSGTSVGTQYF. CDR3 in DNA: TGTGCCAGCAGTGGGACTAGTGTGGGGACCCAGTACTTC.